Below, 21 T cell receptor beta chains from the same sample are listed, as sequenced in a study of T-cell memory formation after mild COVID-19. One entry per CDR3 protein, called by TCRdb with MiXCR from the 5' RACE reads. The data contain about 470,000 distinct CDR3 sequences, around 27% of them seen just once; the ten biggest clones take up 9.5% to 15%. Sequencing was done on a sample of PBMCs or a T cell subset sorted from them (not recorded which). The receptor source for this set is an adult woman who had mild COVID-19 (a few samples of this study predate the infection). Cell type and time point are not known.

The chain employs TRBV7-9 and TRBJ2-3, with TRBD2 identical over 8 bases. This CDR3 comprises 17 residues. The germline gives CDR1 SEHNR, CDR2 FQNEAQ (reference sequence). V trimming: 0 bases; J trimming: 3 bases; junction bases outside the gene matches: 8. As DNA, the CDR3 is TGTGCCAGCAGCTTAGCGGTAACGGGAGGGCCGACAGATACGCAGTATTTT. Translating it yields CASSLAVTGGPTDTQYF. The whole variable domain, remainder taken from reference TRBV7-9 and TRBJ2-3, is DTGVSQNPRHKITKRGQNVTFRCDPISEHNRLYWYRQTLGQGPEFLTYFQNEAQLEKSRLLSDRFSAERPKGSFSTLEIQRTEQGDSAMYLCASSLAVTGGPTDTQYFGPGTRLTVL.

This clonotype has a handful of counts. The rearrangement joins TRBV4-1 to TRBJ2-5; maybe TRBD1 (5 bases). With 1 base removed from V and 7 bases from J, the gap between germline ends came to 13 bases. The CDR3 is 14 residues long. In germline, CDR1 is MGHRA, CDR2 YSYEKL. The CDR3: CASSQASRAGTQYF. DNA for the CDR3: TGCGCCAGCAGCCAAGCATCCAGGGCCGGGACCCAGTACTTC.

J is TRBJ2-7 and V is TRBV11-2; possible D gene TRBD2, 5 bases. Trimming took off 4 bases at V and 2 bases at J, with 12 bases between the two ends. CDR3 size: 14 residues. Looked up from germline, CDR1 is SGHAT and CDR2 is FQNNGV. Here the CDR3 reads CASSSGKLPYEQYF. The CDR3 DNA is TGTGCCAGCAGCTCGGGGAAACTCCCCTACGAGCAGTACTTC.

The chain recombines TRBV2 with TRBJ1-5; 8 bases match TRBD1. The CDR3 extends over 15 amino acids. V lost 8 bases and J lost 6; bases outside the gene matches: 12. The germline CDR1 and CDR2 sequences are SNHLY and FYNNEI. CDR3 in amino acids: CASGRRAGGSQPQHF. CDR3 coding DNA: TGTGCCAGCGGCCGCCGGGCAGGGGGCAGTCAGCCCCAGCATTTT.

The V and J genes are TRBV19 and TRBJ1-2, with D unclear. V was shortened by 0 bases and J by 2 bases, with 10 bases between the two germline ends. The germline V gene encodes CDR1 LNHDA and CDR2 SQIVND (reference sequence). There are 15 residues in the CDR3. The chain's CDR3 is CASSIDWSKNYGYTF. Here the CDR3 DNA reads TGTGCCAGTAGTATAGATTGGTCCAAAAACTATGGCTACACCTTC.

V and J are TRBV18 and TRBJ1-1, with D maybe TRBD1 (5 bases). CDR3 length equals 15 residues. Trimming cost V 3 bases and J 0 bases, with 11 bases left between them. The germline V gene has CDR1 KGHSH and CDR2 LQKENI. In DNA form, the CDR3 reads TGTGCCAGCTCACCCCCATGGGGCATGAACACTGAAGCTTTCTTT. Amino acid sequence: CASSPPWGMNTEAFF.

There are a few counts of this clonotype. The chain carries TRBV6-6 and TRBJ1-1; 11 bases match TRBD1. The length of the CDR3 is 18 residues. Unmatched junction bases numbered 11, after V lost 0 bases and J lost 5 bases. In germline, CDR1 is MNHNY, CDR2 SVGAGI (reference sequence). The CDR3 sequence is CASSYSPLGTGGATEAFF. Here the CDR3 DNA reads TGTGCCAGCAGTTACTCGCCCCTTGGGACAGGGGGAGCGACTGAAGCTTTCTTT.

This clonotype was seen a handful of times. This chain joins TRBV7-9 and TRBJ1-1; maybe TRBD1 (5 bases). The CDR3 sequence is 15 residues long. Germline CDR1 and CDR2: SEHNR and FQNEAQ (reference sequence). Trimming removed 3 bases from V and 7 bases from J, with 18 bases in between. The CDR3 is CASSLTPPRDFEAFF. The CDR3 coding sequence is TGTGCCAGCAGCTTGACCCCCCCTAGGGACTTTGAAGCTTTCTTT.

The table lists this clonotype with a few counts. The chain couples TRBV7-9 to TRBJ2-2; D call uncertain. This CDR3 spans 15 amino acids. Germline V gene lookup returns CDR1 SEHNR and CDR2 FQNEAQ (reference sequence). Trimming removed 0 bases at V and 2 bases at J, with 7 bases between. CDR3 bases: TGTGCCAGCAGCTTAGCCCTGGGTAACACCGGGGAGCTGTTTTTT. Residues: CASSLALGNTGELFF.

The CDR3 DNA is TGCGCCAGCACTGCTGGATGGGACAGGGAGAGCACCGGGGAGCTGTTTTTT. Translating gives CASTAGWDRESTGELFF. The chain uses TRBV5-1 and TRBJ2-2; 9 bases are shared with TRBD1. The CDR3 extends over 17 amino acids. Looked up from germline, CDR1 is SGHRS and CDR2 is YFSETQ. After removal of 6 bases from V and 4 bases from J, the junction contained 13 bases not matched to a gene.

This clonotype showed up many times. The chain has TRBV5-1 and TRBJ2-1; 10 bases are shared with TRBD2. The CDR3 covers 16 residues. CDR1 and CDR2 (germline): SGHRS, YFSETQ. The junction had 9 bases not matched to a gene; V was cut back by 3 bases and J by 6 bases. The CDR3 region is CASSSGLAARANEQFF. The DNA of the CDR3 is TGCGCCAGCAGCTCAGGACTAGCGGCCCGAGCCAATGAGCAGTTCTTC.

In its sample, this clonotype was seen once. The rearrangement uses TRBV6-5 and TRBJ2-1, with D possibly being TRBD2 (6 bases). The ends were cut back, 7 bases at V and 0 bases at J, with 16 bases in the middle. The CDR3 loop spans 16 amino acids. Germline CDR1 and CDR2: MNHEY and SVGAGI. The CDR3 coding sequence is TGTGCCAGCACTCCACTGGGGGGTCCCTCCTACAATGAGCAGTTCTTC. It translates to CASTPLGGPSYNEQFF.

Only a few counts were recorded for this clonotype. The J gene is TRBJ2-2, the V gene TRBV5-6; D gene uncertain. The CDR3 totals 13 residues. The V end was cut by 0 bases, the J end by 7 bases, with 7 bases between. Germline V gene data show CDR1 as SGHDT and CDR2 as YYEEEE. The CDR3 reads CASSLGPFGELFF. In DNA, the CDR3 is TGTGCCAGCAGCTTGGGGCCCTTCGGGGAGCTGTTTTTT.

Only a few counts were recorded for this clonotype. This rearrangement joins TRBV29-1 to TRBJ2-2; 7 nucleotides align to TRBD1. CDR1 and CDR2 (germline): SQVTM, ANQGSEA. The CDR3 loop spans 14 amino acids. The trim removed 5 bases at V and 6 bases at J, leaving 9 bases unmatched. The CDR3 protein is CSVSLSQGAGELFF. The CDR3 DNA is TGCAGCGTTTCACTGTCGCAGGGGGCCGGGGAGCTGTTTTTT.

The table lists this clonotype with a few counts. The chain has TRBV15 and TRBJ2-5, with 7 positions matching TRBD1. Germline lookup yields CDR1 LNHNV and CDR2 YYDKDF (reference sequence). The CDR3 is made up of 16 amino acids. After removal of 0 bases from V and 6 bases from J, the junction contained 10 bases not matched to a gene. The CDR3 spells CATSRDWGTAQKTQYF. CDR3 sequence (DNA): TGTGCCACCAGCAGAGATTGGGGGACAGCTCAAAAGACCCAGTACTTC. The complete variable domain, with remaining parts taken from reference TRBV15 and TRBJ2-5, reads DAMVIQNPRYQVTQFGKPVTLSCSQTLNHNVMYWYQQKSSQAPKLLFHYYDKDFNNEADTPDNFQSRRPNTSFCFLDIRSPGLGDTAMYLCATSRDWGTAQKTQYFGPGTRLLVL.

This clonotype was detected only a few times. The genes are TRBV7-9 and TRBJ2-5; 7 bases map to TRBD2. The CDR3 runs to 15 residues. Germline V gene lookup returns CDR1 SEHNR and CDR2 FQNEAQ (reference sequence). The junction had 8 bases not matched to a gene; V was cut back by 5 bases and J by 2 bases. CDR3 nucleotide sequence: TGTGCCAGCAGCCTCCGGGGAGCGGGGCAAGAGACCCAGTACTTC. This codes for CASSLRGAGQETQYF.

The J gene is TRBJ2-7, the V gene TRBV11-2; 7 positions match TRBD1. The germline CDR1 and CDR2 sequences are SGHAT and FQNNGV. Losses at the gene ends were 5 bases for V and 5 bases for J; bases not matched to a gene: 12. CDR3 size: 15 residues. CDR3 residues: CASSPDPGGIHEQYF. CDR3 in DNA: TGTGCCAGCAGCCCCGACCCAGGGGGAATACACGAGCAGTACTTC.

The CDR3 loop is CASSYENNEQFF. CDR3 nucleotide sequence: TGTGCCAGCAGCTACGAGAACAATGAGCAGTTCTTC. The rearrangement links TRBV7-9 to TRBJ2-1; D unresolved. CDR3 length: 12 residues. The germline gives CDR1 SEHNR, CDR2 FQNEAQ (reference sequence). Deletions cut 4 bases from V and 5 bases from J, with 6 bases between.

The sample holds a few counts of this clonotype. The chain links TRBV13 to TRBJ2-7, with D perhaps assigned TRBD1 or TRBD2 (5 bases each). The CDR3 has 13 residues. Trimming took 8 bases from V and 4 from J, leaving 15 bases between them. CDR1 and CDR2 from the germline V gene are PRHDT and FYEKMQ (reference sequence). This CDR3 is CASEGAGSYEQYF. CDR3 DNA: TGTGCCAGCGAAGGGGCAGGGAGTTACGAGCAGTACTTC.

This chain connects TRBV20-1 to TRBJ1-5; no definite D call. V lost 6 bases and J 1 base, leaving 13 bases between the germline ends. CDR1 and CDR2 from the germline V gene are DFQATT and SNEGSKA (reference sequence). The CDR3 loop spans 14 amino acids. In nucleotides, the CDR3 is TGCAGTGCCCTGGGAATATTGAGCAATCAGCCCCAGCATTTT. Protein: CSALGILSNQPQHF.

This rearrangement joins TRBV6-2 or TRBV6-3 to TRBJ2-6, with 11 bases aligning to TRBD2. CDR1 MNHEY and CDR2 SVGEGT come from the germline V gene. After removal of 4 bases from V and 3 bases from J, the junction contained 8 bases not matched to a gene. This CDR3 comprises 18 residues. The CDR3 reads CASSSATSGDGGANVLTF. CDR3 coding DNA: TGTGCCAGCAGTTCCGCGACTAGCGGGGATGGTGGGGCCAACGTCCTGACTTTC.